This entry is about one TCR beta chain. Germline loops: CDR1 SNHLY, CDR2 FYNNEI. The CDR3 extends over 12 amino acids. The V segment lost 7 bases and the J segment 9 bases; nucleotides outside the gene matches: 6. The data stem from a study of blood T cell repertoires in COVID-19. Whole-study context: The cDNA or gDNA used as material had been derived from T cells, B-cell-depleted T cells, or PBMCs.

Source study methods: Estimation of nucleated cell counts was performed using reference gene primer amplification. Sequenced by immunoSEQ multiplex PCR; TCRdb stores in-frame clones only, minus some. The V and J calls and clone size are taken from that table; D and trimming were inferred from the DNA. In the table there are fewer than 350,000 clones, approximately 92% of which are singletons. Seattle participants joined during active infection and were tracked over time. This sequence joins TRBV2 and TRBJ2-1; 7 bases fit TRBD2. This sequence was found in a woman under 40 with COVID-19, enrolled during active disease. The sequencing sample was made of peripheral blood. CDR3 loop: CASMGGSGEQFF. CDR3 DNA: TGTGCCAGCATGGGGGGGTCGGGTGAGCAGTTCTTC.